The present T cell receptor beta chain was sequenced within a study of shared clonotypes between healthy human individuals. In the sorted-subset replicate PCRs, 200 ng DNA, around 32,000 T cell genomes, was used. The assay was immunoSEQ multiplex PCR, and TCRdb's table has in-frame clones only and misses some. The sample includes about 1.5 million clones, 98% of them seen just once. This CDR3 has 17 residues. The rearrangement joins TRBV12-1 to TRBJ1-2; whether TRBD1, the table's D call, matches the DNA was not checked. TRBV12-1 is noted as a pseudogene. Sequencing input: naive CD4+ T cells sorted from blood. Subset described: CD45RA+ positively selected. This clonotype was sampled from a man between 25 and 39 years old in good health. CDR3 amino acids: CASSFGAGPLLFYGYTF. CDR3 bases: TGTGCCAGCAGCTTTGGTGCAGGCCCCCTCTTATTCTATGGCTACACCTTC.